These T cell receptor beta chains were read from a single sample in a study of response to subunit inactivated influenza vaccine. In TCRdb, the RT-PCR reads were re-called with MiXCR into one record per CDR3 protein. The table shows hundreds of thousands of distinct CDR3 sequences, with about 25% occurring only once. Sequenced material: CD4+ T cells sorted from PBMCs, taken 4 to 6 days after vaccination. The receptors here all came from a man aged 50 or older who received an inactivated influenza vaccine. Both conserved end residues are part of each CDR3. D genes are given only for firm matches. A row's size may be missing; if present it is once, few, many or a size class.

V: TRBV6-1
length: 15
J: TRBJ2-7
size: NA
D: TRBD1
CDR3: CASSRDSQNSYEQYF
DNA: TGTGCCAGCAGCCGGGACAGCCAAAACTCCTACGAGCAGTACTTC

V: TRBV12-3/TRBV12-4
length: 15
J: TRBJ2-1
size: few
D: TRBD2
CDR3: CASSSRGRGYNEQFF
DNA: TGTGCCAGCAGTTCTCGGGGGAGGGGTTACAATGAGCAGTTCTTC

V: TRBV20-1
length: 15
J: TRBJ2-7
size: few
D: TRBD2
CDR3: CSARGAIAGLVEQYF
DNA: TGCAGTGCTAGAGGGGCGATAGCGGGGCTTGTCGAGCAGTACTTC

V: TRBV20-1
length: 16
J: TRBJ1-5
size: few
D: NA
CDR3: CSARDNGVYSNQPQHF
DNA: TGCAGTGCTAGAGATAACGGAGTTTATAGCAATCAGCCCCAGCATTTT

V: TRBV7-2
length: 16
J: TRBJ2-7
size: few
D: TRBD1
CDR3: CASSSHARTGNYEQYF
DNA: TGTGCCAGCAGCTCTCACGCGAGGACAGGGAACTACGAGCAGTACTTC

V: TRBV30
length: 14
J: TRBJ1-1
size: NA
D: NA
CDR3: CACPRRRGLGEAFF
DNA: TGTGCCTGCCCACGAAGGCGGGGTCTGGGTGAAGCTTTCTTT

V: TRBV7-2
length: 16
J: TRBJ1-1
size: NA
D: NA
CDR3: CASSSLAGYVNTEAFF
DNA: TGTGCCAGCAGCTCTCTGGCCGGATACGTGAACACTGAAGCTTTCTTT

V: TRBV20-1
length: 15
J: TRBJ2-1
size: NA
D: TRBD2
CDR3: CSARDFASGPNEQFF
DNA: TGCAGTGCTAGAGATTTTGCTAGCGGGCCCAATGAGCAGTTCTTC

V: TRBV29-1
length: 14
J: TRBJ2-1
size: few
D: NA
CDR3: CSVGAGVVGNEQFF
DNA: TGCAGCGTTGGGGCAGGTGTAGTAGGCAATGAGCAGTTCTTC

V: TRBV7-2
length: 13
J: TRBJ1-2
size: NA
D: NA
CDR3: CASRPQGFYGYTF
DNA: TGTGCCAGCAGGCCACAGGGCTTCTATGGCTACACCTTC

V: TRBV7-2
length: 14
J: TRBJ2-1
size: NA
D: NA
CDR3: CASSLIQGWDEQFF
DNA: TGTGCCAGCAGCTTAATTCAGGGGTGGGATGAGCAGTTCTTC

V: TRBV6-2/TRBV6-3
length: 14
J: TRBJ2-3
size: NA
D: NA
CDR3: CASSSSGDRYTQYF
DNA: NA

V: TRBV9
length: 18
J: TRBJ2-2
size: few
D: TRBD1
CDR3: CASSTTIGTGRGTGELFF
DNA: TGTGCCAGCAGCACAACCATCGGGACAGGGAGAGGCACCGGGGAGCTGTTTTTT

V: TRBV7-8
length: 15
J: TRBJ1-6
size: many
D: NA
CDR3: CASSFQTGDNSPLHF
DNA: TGTGCCAGCAGCTTTCAGACAGGAGATAATTCACCCCTCCACTTT

V: TRBV6-6
length: 12
J: TRBJ1-3
size: NA
D: NA
CDR3: CASSKQGNTIYF
DNA: TGTGCCAGCAGTAAACAGGGAAACACCATATATTTT

V: TRBV10-3
length: 14
J: TRBJ1-6
size: many
D: NA
CDR3: CAISESNIYSPLHF
DNA: TGTGCCATCAGTGAGTCAAACATATATTCACCCCTCCACTTT

V: TRBV20-1
length: 14
J: TRBJ2-1
size: NA
D: TRBD2
CDR3: CSARDSGRTNEQFF
DNA: TGCAGTGCTAGAGACAGCGGGAGGACCAATGAGCAGTTCTTC

V: TRBV11-2
length: 15
J: TRBJ2-1
size: few
D: NA
CDR3: CASSRDQGRYNEQFF
DNA: TGTGCCAGCAGCAGAGATCAGGGAAGATACAATGAGCAGTTCTTC

V: TRBV4-1
length: 13
J: TRBJ1-1
size: few
D: TRBD1
CDR3: CASRQTGGTEAFF
DNA: TGCGCCAGCAGGCAAACAGGGGGCACTGAAGCTTTCTTT

V: TRBV7-2
length: 13
J: TRBJ2-3
size: NA
D: NA
CDR3: CASSFPATDTQYF
DNA: TGTGCCAGCAGCTTTCCTGCCACAGATACGCAGTATTTT

V: TRBV4-3
length: 12
J: TRBJ1-1
size: NA
D: TRBD1
CDR3: CASSQGTGKAFF
DNA: TGCGCCAGCAGCCAAGGGACAGGGAAAGCTTTCTTT

V: TRBV6-2/TRBV6-3
length: 17
J: TRBJ1-5
size: NA
D: NA
CDR3: CASSYGSGDTSNQPQHF
DNA: TGTGCCAGCAGTTACGGATCGGGTGACACCAGCAATCAGCCCCAGCATTTT

V: TRBV6-1
length: 13
J: TRBJ1-3
size: NA
D: NA
CDR3: CASRQGSGNTIYF
DNA: TGTGCCAGCAGACAGGGCTCTGGAAACACCATATATTTT

V: TRBV30
length: 14
J: TRBJ1-3
size: few
D: TRBD1
CDR3: CAWAVTGNGNTIYF
DNA: TGTGCCTGGGCAGTGACAGGGAACGGAAACACCATATATTTT

V: TRBV7-2
length: 14
J: TRBJ2-7
size: NA
D: TRBD1
CDR3: CASSLWGQGHEQYF
DNA: TGTGCCAGCAGCTTATGGGGACAGGGCCACGAGCAGTACTTC

V: TRBV5-1
length: 15
J: TRBJ2-3
size: few
D: TRBD2
CDR3: CASRYLAGEGDTQYF
DNA: TGCGCCAGCAGGTACCTAGCGGGGGAAGGAGATACGCAGTATTTT